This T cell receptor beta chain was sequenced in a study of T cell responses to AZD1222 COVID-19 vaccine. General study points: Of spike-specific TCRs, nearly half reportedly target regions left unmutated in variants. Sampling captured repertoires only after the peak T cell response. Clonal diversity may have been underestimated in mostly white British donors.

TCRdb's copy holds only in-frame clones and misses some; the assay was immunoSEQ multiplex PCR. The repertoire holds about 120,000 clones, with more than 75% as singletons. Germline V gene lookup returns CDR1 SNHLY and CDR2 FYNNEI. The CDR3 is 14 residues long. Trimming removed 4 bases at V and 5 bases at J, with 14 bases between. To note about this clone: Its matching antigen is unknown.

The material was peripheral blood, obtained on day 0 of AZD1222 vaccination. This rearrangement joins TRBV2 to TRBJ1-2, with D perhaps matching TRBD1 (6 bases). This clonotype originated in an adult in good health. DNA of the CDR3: TGTGCCAGCAGTGGCCAGGGACAAGGTTATGGCTACACCTTC. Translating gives CASSGQGQGYGYTF.